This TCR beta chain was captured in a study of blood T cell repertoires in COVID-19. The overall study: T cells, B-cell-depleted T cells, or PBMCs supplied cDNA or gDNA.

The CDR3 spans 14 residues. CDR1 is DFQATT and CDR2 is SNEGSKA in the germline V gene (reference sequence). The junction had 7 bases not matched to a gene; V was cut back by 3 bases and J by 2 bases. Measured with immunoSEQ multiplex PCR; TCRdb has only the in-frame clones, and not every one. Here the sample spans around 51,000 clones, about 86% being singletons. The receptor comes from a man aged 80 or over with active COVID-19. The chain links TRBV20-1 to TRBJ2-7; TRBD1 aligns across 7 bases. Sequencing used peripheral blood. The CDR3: CSASTGVRAYEQYF. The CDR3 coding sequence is TGCAGTGCTAGTACAGGGGTCCGAGCCTACGAGCAGTACTTC.